Below, 20 T cell receptor beta chains from the same sample are listed, as sequenced in a study of T cells in localized non-small cell lung cancer. TCRdb keeps only in-frame clones here, not all; method: immunoSEQ multiplex PCR. The sample has some 24,000 clones, approximately 86% seen once. The input for sequencing was peripheral blood, taken before any cancer treatment. Receptors were obtained from a male donor older than 55 with stage II squamous cell lung carcinoma.

The chain uses TRBV19 and TRBJ1-1; the D is unclear. Looked up from germline, CDR1 is LNHDA and CDR2 is SQIVND (reference sequence). Deletions cut 2 bases from V and 1 base from J, with 5 bases between. This CDR3 has 13 residues. The CDR3 DNA reads as TGTGCCAGTAGTATATGGGGGAACACTGAAGCTTTCTTT. This codes for CASSIWGNTEAFF.

The chain joins TRBV5-1 to TRBJ1-4, with 9 bases matching TRBD1. This CDR3 region has 17 residues. Germline CDR1 is SGHRS and CDR2 is YFSETQ. The V segment lost 5 bases and the J segment 0 bases; nucleotides outside the gene matches: 8. DNA for the CDR3: TGCGCCAGCAGTTACGGACAGGGGAGAGCAACTAATGAAAAACTGTTTTTT. Translation: CASSYGQGRATNEKLFF.

CDR3 nucleotides: TGTGCCAGCAGCATTTCCTCGAGGGGGGGCGGGGCAGAGACCCAGTACTTC. This encodes CASSISSRGGGAETQYF. The gene calls are TRBV6-4 and TRBJ2-5, with D perhaps TRBD2 (7 bases). The CDR3 sequence is 17 residues long. V lost 6 bases and J 4 bases, leaving 24 bases between the germline ends. CDR1 is MRHNA, CDR2 SNTAGT, per germline.

This clone was observed a few times. This chain links TRBV11-3 with TRBJ1-2; possible D gene TRBD1, 6 bases. Trimming removed 3 bases at V and 2 bases at J, with 10 bases between. Germline V gene lookup returns CDR1 SGHNT and CDR2 YENEEA. The CDR3 contains 14 residues. The CDR3: CASSFYRENYGYTF. In nucleotides, the CDR3 is TGTGCCAGCAGCTTCTACAGGGAGAACTATGGCTACACCTTC. Full variable domain (remainder filled in from reference TRBV11-3 and TRBJ1-2): EAGVVQSPRYKIIEKKQPVAFWCNPISGHNTLYWYLQNLGQGPELLIRYENEEAVDDSQLPKDRFSAERLKGVDSTLKIQPAELGDSAVYLCASSFYRENYGYTFGSGTRLTVV.

V and J are TRBV25-1 and TRBJ2-5; unclear D gene. Between the trimmed V and J ends, which lost 4 bases and 6 bases, there was a span of 21 bases. The CDR3 sequence is 16 residues long. Germline values: CDR1 MGHDK, CDR2 SYGVNS. The DNA of the CDR3 is TGTGCCAGCAGTGGCGACACCTCCCTCTTCCCACAGACCCAGTACTTC. It encodes CASSGDTSLFPQTQYF.

This chain connects TRBV20-1 to TRBJ2-7; the D is unclear. The germline CDR1 and CDR2 sequences are DFQATT and SNEGSKA (reference sequence). V was pared by 5 bases and J by 7 bases, with 12 bases between. CDR3 size: 11 residues. The CDR3 spells CSAQTLGEQYF. For the CDR3, the DNA is TGCAGTGCTCAGACCTTGGGGGAGCAGTACTTC.

This chain links TRBV19 with TRBJ2-1, with 12 bases matching TRBD2. With V trimmed by 3 bases and J by 7 bases, 4 bases remained unmatched. CDR3 size: 15 residues. Germline CDR1 reads LNHDA; CDR2 reads SQIVND (reference sequence). This CDR3 is CASSISSGGVNEQFF. In nucleotides, the CDR3 is TGTGCCAGTAGTATCTCTAGCGGGGGGGTAAATGAGCAGTTCTTC.

CDR3 nucleotide sequence: TGTGCCAGCAGCCTCGGGACACTGAATAACTATGGCTACACCTTC. Amino acids: CASSLGTLNNYGYTF. The V and J genes are TRBV7-2 and TRBJ1-2, with D perhaps TRBD1 (6 bases). V shed 5 bases and J shed 1 base, with 14 bases lying between them. The CDR3 runs to 15 residues. Germline CDR1 and CDR2: SGHTA and FQGNSA.

The gene calls are TRBV30 and TRBJ2-7, with D hard to call. The V and J ends lost 4 bases and 9 bases respectively, with 13 bases between them. Per germline, CDR1 GTSNPN and CDR2 SVGIG (reference sequence). The CDR3 is 11 amino acids. The CDR3 DNA sequence: TGTGCCTGGAAACACAGAGACGGGCAGTACTTC. Protein: CAWKHRDGQYF.

The V and J genes are TRBV27 and TRBJ2-1; 9 bases map to TRBD2. Per germline, CDR1 MNHEY and CDR2 SMNVEV (reference sequence). With 8 bases clipped from V and 8 bases from J, the junction kept 19 bases outside the gene matches. The CDR3 consists of 17 residues. The CDR3: CASSGLAAGGGIDEQFF. CDR3 DNA: TGTGCCAGCTCTGGTTTAGCGGCGGGAGGGGGTATCGATGAGCAGTTCTTC.

This sequence joins TRBV28 and TRBJ2-3; no definite D call. Germline-derived CDR1 and CDR2 are MDHEN and SYDVKM. Between the trimmed V and J ends, which lost 5 bases and 3 bases, there was a span of 6 bases. This CDR3 region has 12 residues. DNA of the CDR3: TGTGCCAGCAGTACCCCGACAGATACGCAGTATTTT. Translating gives CASSTPTDTQYF.

The chain is built from TRBV9 and TRBJ1-6; 7 bases are shared with TRBD1. The V and J ends lost 3 bases and 8 bases, in that order; junction bases with no gene match: 2. The CDR3 loop spans 13 amino acids. Per the germline V gene, CDR1 is SGDLS and CDR2 is YYNGEE. CDR3 protein: CASSGGQDSPLHF. The CDR3 DNA sequence: TGTGCCAGCAGCGGAGGACAGGATTCACCCCTCCACTTT. The whole variable domain, remainder taken from reference TRBV9 and TRBJ1-6, is DSGVTQTPKHLITATGQRVTLRCSPRSGDLSVYWYQQSLDQGLQFLIQYYNGEERAKGNILERFSAQQFPDLHSELNLSSLELGDSALYFCASSGGQDSPLHFGNGTRLTVT.

J is TRBJ1-3 and V is TRBV5-6; tentative D call: TRBD1 (5 bases). The germline gives CDR1 SGHDT, CDR2 YYEEEE. With 4 bases removed from V and 6 bases from J, the gap between germline ends came to 17 bases. This CDR3 has 15 amino acids. CDR3 sequence reads: CASSTSAGGTNTIYF. In nucleotides, the CDR3 is TGTGCCAGCAGCACCTCGGCCGGGGGAACAAACACCATATATTTT.

V usage is TRBV6-5 and J usage is TRBJ2-1; 10 bases are shared with TRBD1. V shed 8 bases and J 7 bases; nucleotides not matched to a gene: 5. Germline CDR1 is MNHEY and CDR2 is SVGAGI. CDR3 length equals 13 residues. The CDR3 sequence: CASRQGAGNEQFF. The CDR3 DNA reads TGTGCCAGCCGACAGGGGGCGGGTAATGAGCAGTTCTTC.

The chain joins TRBV18 to TRBJ2-2; maybe TRBD2 (6 bases). From germline, CDR1 is KGHSH and CDR2 LQKENI. The length of the CDR3 is 15 residues. V lost 2 bases to trimming and J lost 6 bases, with 13 bases between them. In DNA, the CDR3 is TGTGCCAGCTCACCAAATGCGGGATCCTCCGGGGAGCTGTTTTTT. It is translated as CASSPNAGSSGELFF.

The rearrangement uses TRBV7-8 and TRBJ2-7; 8 bases agree with TRBD2. Losses at the gene ends were 5 bases for V and 0 bases for J; bases not matched to a gene: 3. CDR1 is SGHVS, CDR2 FQNEAQ, per germline. The CDR3 length is 14 residues. This chain's CDR3 is CASSPGRASYEQYF. The DNA of the CDR3 is TGTGCCAGCAGCCCCGGGAGGGCCTCCTACGAGCAGTACTTC.

The chain has TRBV19 and TRBJ2-2, with D possibly being TRBD1 or TRBD2 (5 bases each). The CDR3 is made up of 16 amino acids. Germline V gene data show CDR1 as LNHDA and CDR2 as SQIVND (reference sequence). Trimming pared 9 bases from V and 4 bases from J, leaving 21 bases between. CDR3 bases: TGTGCCAGCCACCCCCCCGGGACGGTGGCCACCGGGGAGCTGTTTTTT. The encoded protein is CASHPPGTVATGELFF.

J is TRBJ1-1 and V is TRBV28; D remains unclear. The CDR3 runs to 13 residues. Germline loops: CDR1 MDHEN, CDR2 SYDVKM. Trimming removed 7 bases at V and 1 base at J, with 10 bases between. The CDR3 region is CASTSLPNTEAFF. The DNA for the CDR3 is TGTGCCAGCACCTCACTACCGAACACTGAAGCTTTCTTT.

A single count supports this clone. This chain connects TRBV6-5 to TRBJ2-5; no clear D gene. V lost 6 bases and J 5 bases, leaving 16 bases between the germline ends. The CDR3 runs to 14 residues. Germline-derived CDR1 and CDR2 are MNHEY and SVGAGI. The CDR3 DNA follows: TGTGCCAGCAGCCCACCGACGTTTGGGGAGACCCAGTACTTC. Translation gives CASSPPTFGETQYF.

The chain joins TRBV27 to TRBJ1-1; TRBD1 matches 7 bases. The germline V gene has CDR1 MNHEY and CDR2 SMNVEV (reference sequence). The CDR3 loop spans 13 amino acids. Unmatched junction bases numbered 6, after V lost 5 bases and J lost 6 bases. In nucleotides, the CDR3 is TGTGCCAGCAGTGTCCACGGGACAGCTGAAGCTTTCTTT. Translating gives CASSVHGTAEAFF.